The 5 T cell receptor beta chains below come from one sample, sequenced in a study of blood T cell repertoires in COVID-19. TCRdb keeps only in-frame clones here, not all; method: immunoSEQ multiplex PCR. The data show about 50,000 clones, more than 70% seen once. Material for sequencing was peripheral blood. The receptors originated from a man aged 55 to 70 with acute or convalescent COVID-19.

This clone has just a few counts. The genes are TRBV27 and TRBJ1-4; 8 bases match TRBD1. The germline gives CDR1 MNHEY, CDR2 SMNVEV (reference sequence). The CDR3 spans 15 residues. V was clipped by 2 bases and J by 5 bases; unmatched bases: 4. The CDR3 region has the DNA TGTGCCAGCAGTTTAAGAAGACAGGGGAATGAAAAACTGTTTTTT. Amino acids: CASSLRRQGNEKLFF.

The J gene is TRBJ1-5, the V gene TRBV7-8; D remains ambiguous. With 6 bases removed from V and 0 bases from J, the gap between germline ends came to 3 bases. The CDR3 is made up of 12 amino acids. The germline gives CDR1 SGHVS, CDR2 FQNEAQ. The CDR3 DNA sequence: TGTGCCAGCAGTCGTAGCAATCAGCCCCAGCATTTT. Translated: CASSRSNQPQHF. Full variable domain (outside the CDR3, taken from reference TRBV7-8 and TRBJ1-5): GAGVSQSPRYKVAKRGQDVALRCDPISGHVSLFWYQQALGQGPEFLTYFQNEAQLDKSGLPSDRFFAERPEGSVSTLKIQRTQQEDSAVYLCASSRSNQPQHFGDGTRLSIL.

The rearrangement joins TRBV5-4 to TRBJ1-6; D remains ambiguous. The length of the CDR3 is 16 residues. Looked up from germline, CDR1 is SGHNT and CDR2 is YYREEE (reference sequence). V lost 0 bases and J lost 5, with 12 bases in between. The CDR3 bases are TGTGCCAGCAGCTTGGCCCCGGGGTTGGATAATTCACCCCTCCACTTT. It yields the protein CASSLAPGLDNSPLHF.

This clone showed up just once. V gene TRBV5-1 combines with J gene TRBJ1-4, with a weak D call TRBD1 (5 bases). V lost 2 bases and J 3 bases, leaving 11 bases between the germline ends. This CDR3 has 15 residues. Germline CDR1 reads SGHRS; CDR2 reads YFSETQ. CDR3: CASSFWTQANEKLFF. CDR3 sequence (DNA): TGCGCCAGCAGCTTCTGGACACAAGCTAATGAAAAACTGTTTTTT.

CDR3 region: CASSARGAGKARSPLHF. Here the CDR3 DNA reads TGTGCCAGCAGCGCCCGTGGGGCAGGAAAGGCCCGTTCACCCCTCCACTTT. The chain is built from TRBV7-3 and TRBJ1-6, with a possible D match to TRBD1 (5 bases). The CDR3 consists of 17 residues. Germline V CDR1 and CDR2: SGHTA, FQGTGA. V lost 5 bases to trimming and J lost 9 bases, with 23 bases between them.